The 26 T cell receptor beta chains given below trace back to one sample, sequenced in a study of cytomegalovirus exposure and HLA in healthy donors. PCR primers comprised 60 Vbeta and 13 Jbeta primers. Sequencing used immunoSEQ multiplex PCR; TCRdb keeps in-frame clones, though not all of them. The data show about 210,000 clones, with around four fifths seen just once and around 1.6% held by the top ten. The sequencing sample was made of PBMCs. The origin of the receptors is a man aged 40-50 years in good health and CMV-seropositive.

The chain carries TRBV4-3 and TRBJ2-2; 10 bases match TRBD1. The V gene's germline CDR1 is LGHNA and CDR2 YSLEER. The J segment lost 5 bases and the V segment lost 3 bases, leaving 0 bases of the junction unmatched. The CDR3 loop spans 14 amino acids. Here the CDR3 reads CASSQGQGTGELFF. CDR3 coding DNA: TGCGCCAGCAGCCAGGGACAGGGGACCGGGGAGCTGTTTTTT.

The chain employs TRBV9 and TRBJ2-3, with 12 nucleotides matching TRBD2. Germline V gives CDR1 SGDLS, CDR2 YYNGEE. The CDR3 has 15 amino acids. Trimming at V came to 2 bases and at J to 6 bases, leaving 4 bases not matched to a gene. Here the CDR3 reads CASSVTSGRQDTQYF. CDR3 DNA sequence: TGTGCCAGCAGCGTCACTAGCGGGAGGCAGGATACGCAGTATTTT.

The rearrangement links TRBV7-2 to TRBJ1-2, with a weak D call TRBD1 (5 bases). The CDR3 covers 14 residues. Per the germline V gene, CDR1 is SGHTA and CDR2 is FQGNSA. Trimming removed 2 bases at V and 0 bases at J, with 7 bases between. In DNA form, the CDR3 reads TGTGCCAGCAGCTTAACAGGAACTAACTATGGCTACACCTTC. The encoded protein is CASSLTGTNYGYTF.

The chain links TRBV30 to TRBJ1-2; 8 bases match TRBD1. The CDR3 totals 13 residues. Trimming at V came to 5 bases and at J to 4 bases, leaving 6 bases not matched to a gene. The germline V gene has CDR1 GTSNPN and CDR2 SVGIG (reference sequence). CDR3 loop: CAWARDRPYGYTF. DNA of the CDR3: TGTGCCTGGGCCCGGGACAGGCCCTATGGCTACACCTTC.

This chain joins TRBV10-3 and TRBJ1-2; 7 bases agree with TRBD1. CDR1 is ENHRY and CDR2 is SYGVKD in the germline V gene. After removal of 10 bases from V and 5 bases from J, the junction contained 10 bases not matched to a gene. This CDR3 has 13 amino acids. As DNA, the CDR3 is TGTGCCACCCGGGACAGCCTAGGATATGGCTACACCTTC. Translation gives CATRDSLGYGYTF.

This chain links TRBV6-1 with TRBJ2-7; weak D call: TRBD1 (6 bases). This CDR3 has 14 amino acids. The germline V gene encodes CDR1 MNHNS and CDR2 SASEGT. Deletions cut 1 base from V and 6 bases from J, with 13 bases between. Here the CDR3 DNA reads TGTGCCAGCAGTGAAGAAAGGGGGATCGGCGAGCAGTACTTC. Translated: CASSEERGIGEQYF.

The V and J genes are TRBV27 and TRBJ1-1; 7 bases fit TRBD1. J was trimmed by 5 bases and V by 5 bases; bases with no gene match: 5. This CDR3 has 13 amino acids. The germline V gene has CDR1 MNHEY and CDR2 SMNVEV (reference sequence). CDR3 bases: TGTGCCAGCAGTCCTTGGACAGGAACTGAAGCTTTCTTT. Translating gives CASSPWTGTEAFF.

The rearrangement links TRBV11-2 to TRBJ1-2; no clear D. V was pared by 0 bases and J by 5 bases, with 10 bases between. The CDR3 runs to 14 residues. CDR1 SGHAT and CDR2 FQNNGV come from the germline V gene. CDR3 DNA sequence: TGTGCCAGCAGCTTAGATCTGGCCAGTTATGGCTACACCTTC. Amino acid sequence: CASSLDLASYGYTF.

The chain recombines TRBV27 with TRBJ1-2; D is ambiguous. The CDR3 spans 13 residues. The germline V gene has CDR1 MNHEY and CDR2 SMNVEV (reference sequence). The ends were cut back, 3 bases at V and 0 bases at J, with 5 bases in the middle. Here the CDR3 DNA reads TGTGCCAGCAGTTTGCAGGCTAACTATGGCTACACCTTC. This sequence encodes CASSLQANYGYTF.

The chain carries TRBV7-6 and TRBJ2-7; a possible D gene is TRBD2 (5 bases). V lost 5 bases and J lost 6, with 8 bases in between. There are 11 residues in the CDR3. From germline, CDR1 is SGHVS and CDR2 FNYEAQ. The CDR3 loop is CASSRGSEQYF. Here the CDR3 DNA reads TGTGCCAGCAGCCGAGGGAGCGAGCAGTACTTC.

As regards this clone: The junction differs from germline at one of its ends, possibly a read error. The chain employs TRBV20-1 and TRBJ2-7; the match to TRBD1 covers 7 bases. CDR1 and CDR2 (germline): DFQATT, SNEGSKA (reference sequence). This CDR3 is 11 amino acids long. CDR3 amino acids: CSAAPGPQGDF. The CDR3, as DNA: TGCAGTGCGGCTCCGGGCCCCCAGGGGGACTTC.

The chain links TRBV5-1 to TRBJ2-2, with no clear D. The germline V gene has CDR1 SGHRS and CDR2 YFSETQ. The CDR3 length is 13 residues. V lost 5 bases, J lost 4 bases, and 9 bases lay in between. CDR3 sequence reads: CASRTDGTGELFF. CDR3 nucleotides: TGCGCCAGCAGGACTGACGGCACCGGGGAGCTGTTTTTT.

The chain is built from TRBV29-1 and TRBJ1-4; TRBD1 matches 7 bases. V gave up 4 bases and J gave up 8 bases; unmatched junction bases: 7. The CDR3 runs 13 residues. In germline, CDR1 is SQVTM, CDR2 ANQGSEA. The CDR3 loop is CSVATGMGEKLFF. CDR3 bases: TGCAGCGTTGCGACAGGGATGGGCGAAAAACTGTTTTTT.

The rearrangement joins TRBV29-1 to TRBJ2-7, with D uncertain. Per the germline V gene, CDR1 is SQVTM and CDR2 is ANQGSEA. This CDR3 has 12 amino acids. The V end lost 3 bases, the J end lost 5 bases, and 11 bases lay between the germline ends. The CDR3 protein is CSVDVSSHEQYF. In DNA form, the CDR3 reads TGCAGCGTTGATGTTAGTTCCCACGAGCAGTACTTC.

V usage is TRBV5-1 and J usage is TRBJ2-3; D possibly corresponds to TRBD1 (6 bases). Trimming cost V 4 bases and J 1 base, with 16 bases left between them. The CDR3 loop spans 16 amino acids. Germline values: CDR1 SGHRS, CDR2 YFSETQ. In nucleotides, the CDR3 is TGCGCCAGCAGCCGGGTACAGGGCCGCGGCACAGATACGCAGTATTTT. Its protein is CASSRVQGRGTDTQYF.

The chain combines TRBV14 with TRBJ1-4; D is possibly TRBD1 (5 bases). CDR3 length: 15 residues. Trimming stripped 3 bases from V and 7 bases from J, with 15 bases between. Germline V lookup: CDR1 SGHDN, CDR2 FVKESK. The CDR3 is CASSQLRREGEKLFF. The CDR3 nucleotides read TGTGCCAGCAGCCAGCTACGCAGGGAAGGTGAAAAACTGTTTTTT.

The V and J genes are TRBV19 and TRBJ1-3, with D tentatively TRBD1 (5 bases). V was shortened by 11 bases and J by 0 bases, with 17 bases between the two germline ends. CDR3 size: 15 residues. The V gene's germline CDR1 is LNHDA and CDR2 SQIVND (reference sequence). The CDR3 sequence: CAPKPGYSSGNTIYF. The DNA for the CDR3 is TGTGCCCCAAAACCAGGGTACAGCTCTGGAAACACCATATATTTT.

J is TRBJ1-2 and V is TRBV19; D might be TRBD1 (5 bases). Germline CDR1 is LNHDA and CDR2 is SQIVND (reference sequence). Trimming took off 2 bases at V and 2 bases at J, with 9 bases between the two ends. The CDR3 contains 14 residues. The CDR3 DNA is TGTGCCAGTAGTATAAACGGGGGGAACTATGGCTACACCTTC. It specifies CASSINGGNYGYTF.

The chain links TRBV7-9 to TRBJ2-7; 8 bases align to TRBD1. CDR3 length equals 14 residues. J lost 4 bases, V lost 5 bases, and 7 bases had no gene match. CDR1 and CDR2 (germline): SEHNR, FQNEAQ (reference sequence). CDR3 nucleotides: TGTGCCAGCAGCCCCGACAGGGGACGGTACGAGCAGTACTTC. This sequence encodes CASSPDRGRYEQYF.

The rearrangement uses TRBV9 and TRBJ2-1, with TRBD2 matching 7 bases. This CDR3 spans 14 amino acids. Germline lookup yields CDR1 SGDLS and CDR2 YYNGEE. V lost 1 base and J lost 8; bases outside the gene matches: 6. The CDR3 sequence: CASSVSGGRDEQFF. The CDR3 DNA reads TGTGCCAGCAGCGTATCGGGAGGCAGGGATGAGCAGTTCTTC. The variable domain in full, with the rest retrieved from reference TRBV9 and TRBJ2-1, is DSGVTQTPKHLITATGQRVTLRCSPRSGDLSVYWYQQSLDQGLQFLIQYYNGEERAKGNILERFSAQQFPDLHSELNLSSLELGDSALYFCASSVSGGRDEQFFGPGTRLTVL.

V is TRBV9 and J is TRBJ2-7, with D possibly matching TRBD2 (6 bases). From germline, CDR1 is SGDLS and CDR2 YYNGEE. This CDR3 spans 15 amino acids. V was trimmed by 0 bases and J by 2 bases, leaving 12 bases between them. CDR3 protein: CASSVGGTQTYEQYF. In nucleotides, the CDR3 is TGTGCCAGCAGCGTAGGGGGGACTCAGACCTACGAGCAGTACTTC.

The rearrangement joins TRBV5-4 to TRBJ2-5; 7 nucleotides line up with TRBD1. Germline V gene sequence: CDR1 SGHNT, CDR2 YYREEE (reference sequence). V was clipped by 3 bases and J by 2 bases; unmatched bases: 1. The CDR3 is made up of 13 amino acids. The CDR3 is CASSSGGQETQYF. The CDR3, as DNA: TGTGCCAGCAGCTCAGGGGGTCAAGAGACCCAGTACTTC.

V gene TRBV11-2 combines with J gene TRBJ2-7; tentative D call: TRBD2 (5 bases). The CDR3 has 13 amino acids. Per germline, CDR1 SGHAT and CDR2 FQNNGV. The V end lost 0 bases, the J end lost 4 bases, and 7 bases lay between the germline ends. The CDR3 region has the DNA TGTGCCAGCAGCTTAGATAGGAGGTACGAGCAGTACTTC. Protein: CASSLDRRYEQYF.

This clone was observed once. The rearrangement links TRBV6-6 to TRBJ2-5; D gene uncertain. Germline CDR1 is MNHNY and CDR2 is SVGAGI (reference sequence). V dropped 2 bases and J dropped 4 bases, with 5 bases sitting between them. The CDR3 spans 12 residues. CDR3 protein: CASSYPGETQYF. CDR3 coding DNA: TGTGCCAGCAGTTACCCCGGAGAGACCCAGTACTTC.

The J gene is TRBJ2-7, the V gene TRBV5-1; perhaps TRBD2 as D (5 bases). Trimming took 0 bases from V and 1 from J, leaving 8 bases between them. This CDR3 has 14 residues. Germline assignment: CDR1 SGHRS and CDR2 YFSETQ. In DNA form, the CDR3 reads TGCGCCAGCAGCTTGGTACTAGGTTCCTACGAGCAGTACTTC. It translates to CASSLVLGSYEQYF. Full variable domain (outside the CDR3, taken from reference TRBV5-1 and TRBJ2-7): KAGVTQTPRYLIKTRGQQVTLSCSPISGHRSVSWYQQTPGQGLQFLFEYFSETQRNKGNFPGRFSGRQFSNSRSEMNVSTLELGDSALYLCASSLVLGSYEQYFGPGTRLTVT.

The CDR3 loop is CASSQGAGEGNEQFF. The CDR3 bases are TGCGCCAGCAGCCAGGGAGCGGGAGAGGGAAATGAGCAGTTCTTC. The rearrangement joins TRBV4-3 to TRBJ2-1; 8 bases align to TRBD2. CDR3 length: 15 residues. Germline V gene lookup returns CDR1 LGHNA and CDR2 YSLEER. V shed 3 bases, J shed 7 bases, and the junction held 8 bases outside the gene matches.